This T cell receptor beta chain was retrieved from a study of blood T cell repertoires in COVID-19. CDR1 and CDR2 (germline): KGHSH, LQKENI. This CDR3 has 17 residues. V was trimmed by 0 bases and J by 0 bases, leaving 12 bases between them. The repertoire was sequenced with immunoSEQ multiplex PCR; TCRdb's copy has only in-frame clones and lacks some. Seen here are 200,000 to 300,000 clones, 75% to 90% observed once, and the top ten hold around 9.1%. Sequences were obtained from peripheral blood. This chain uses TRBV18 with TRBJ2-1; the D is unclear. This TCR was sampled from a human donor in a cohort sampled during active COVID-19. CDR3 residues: CASSPPVSSSSYNEQFF. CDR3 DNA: TGTGCCAGCTCACCACCGGTCTCGTCGAGCTCCTACAATGAGCAGTTCTTC.